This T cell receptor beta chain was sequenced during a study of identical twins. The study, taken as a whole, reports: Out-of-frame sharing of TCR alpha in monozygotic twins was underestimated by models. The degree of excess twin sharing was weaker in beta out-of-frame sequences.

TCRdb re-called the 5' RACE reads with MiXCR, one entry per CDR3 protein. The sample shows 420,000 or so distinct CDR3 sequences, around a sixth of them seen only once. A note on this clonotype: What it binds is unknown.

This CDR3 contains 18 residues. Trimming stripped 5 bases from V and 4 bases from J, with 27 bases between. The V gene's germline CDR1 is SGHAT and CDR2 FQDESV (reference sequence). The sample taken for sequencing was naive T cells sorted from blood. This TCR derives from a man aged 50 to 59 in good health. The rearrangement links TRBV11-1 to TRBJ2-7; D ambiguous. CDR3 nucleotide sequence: TGTGCCAGCAGCCCCTCGAGCAGTCTCCGCAATTTTAGGTACGAGCAGTACTTC. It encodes CASSPSSSLRNFRYEQYF.